Only a few counts were recorded for the clone carrying this T cell receptor beta chain. What it recognizes is unknown. This specimen belongs to a study of CD8 T cells in ankylosing spondylitis. Study-level findings and limits: A motif in TCR beta, a set of roughly 8 highly homologous variants, appeared characteristic of ankylosing spondylitis blood.

The V gene's germline CDR1 is MGHDK and CDR2 SYGVNS. The CDR3 contains 16 residues. V shed 0 bases and J 7 bases; nucleotides not matched to a gene: 7. With molecular barcodes, quantitative 5'-RACE was used to make the TCR beta libraries. TCRdb fed the 5' RACE reads into MiXCR, producing one record per CDR3 protein. The sample carries under 950,000 distinct CDR3 sequences, over 15% recorded once. The chain combines TRBV25-1 with TRBJ2-1, with TRBD2 identical over 9 bases. The sample was blood, either unsorted or a sorted T cell fraction (not recorded which). The receptor was isolated from a male donor with ankylosing spondylitis. CDR3 nucleotides: TGTGCCAGCAGTGAATATTTAGCGGGAGTAGGGAATGAGCAGTTCTTC. This sequence encodes CASSEYLAGVGNEQFF.